The present T cell receptor beta chain was sequenced within a study of regulatory T cells in long-lasting Graves disease. In its sample, this clonotype was seen a few times. The V end lost 1 base, the J end lost 8 bases, and 9 bases lay between the germline ends. The CDR3 has 13 residues. Germline V gene data show CDR1 as SGHTA and CDR2 as FQGTGA. Arm-PCR with iRepertoire HTBI primers amplified the CDR3 regions for these TCR beta libraries. One entry per CDR3 protein, called by TCRdb with MiXCR from the multiplex PCR reads. The sample includes a few hundred thousand distinct CDR3 sequences, over 14% of them seen just once. Time point defined: newly diagnosed GD, antithyroid drugs for less than 3 months. Making the TCR library involved RNA that had been extracted from PBMCs. These data were likewise used in another study, on T cells in Graves' hyperthyroidism and ophthalmopathy.

The specimen comprised peripheral blood mononuclear cells (PBMCs), sampled at new diagnosis, from a patient treated with antithyroid drugs. The receptor's source is a woman aged 40-49 years with Graves disease. V and J are TRBV7-3 and TRBJ2-1; D unresolved. This chain's CDR3 is CASSLSVWDEQFF. In DNA form, the CDR3 reads TGTGCCAGCAGCTTAAGTGTTTGGGATGAGCAGTTCTTC.